This T cell receptor (beta chain) was captured in a study of T-cell reconstitution after alpha-beta-depleted transplantation in children. General study results and limits: Approximately two months post-transplant, alpha-beta T cells reportedly originated from several hundred expanded graft clones. Surviving recipient T cells and thymic progenitors underlay high day-60 TCRbeta diversity in some patients.

In its sample, this clonotype was seen a few times. Its antigen is currently unknown. The CDR3 sequence is 14 residues long. The V gene lost 3 bases and the J gene lost 9 bases, with 15 bases spanning the gap. Unique molecular identifiers were incorporated into the prepared TCRbeta library. A single record per CDR3 protein comes from TCRdb applying MiXCR to the PCR reads. The table has just over 950,000 distinct CDR3 sequences, about 30% seen once. The source was PBMCs, mostly from graft donor cells, collected 360 days after TCRalphabeta/CD19-depleted stem cell transplant. This sequence was found in a boy in the first two years of life who had a stem cell transplant for SCID, so the T cells may come from the graft donor. This chain joins TRBV12-3 or TRBV12-4 and TRBJ2-1; either TRBD1 or TRBD2 may fit D (5 bases each). In DNA form, the CDR3 reads TGTGCCAGCAGTTTGGGACCAGAGAGCAGTGAGCAGTTCTTC. It yields the protein CASSLGPESSEQFF.